Included here is one T cell receptor (beta chain) sequence, with context. The data were taken from a study of OX40 agonist ivuxolimab in advanced cancers. The assay was immunoSEQ multiplex PCR, and TCRdb's table has in-frame clones only and misses some. The sample contains around 69,000 clones, roughly nine tenths of which appear only once. The CDR3 totals 11 residues. CDR1 is ENHRY, CDR2 SYGVKD, per germline. Trimming cost V 10 bases and J 2 bases, with 8 bases left between them. The chain joins TRBV10-3 to TRBJ1-1; no clear D gene. This clonotype was sampled from an adult with an advanced solid tumor such as melanoma, head and neck, liver or kidney cancer. This sample comprised CD4+ or CD8+ T cells sorted from blood, obtained in a trial of the OX40 agonist ivuxolimab. The CDR3 protein is CATQVNTEAFF. The CDR3 DNA reads TGTGCCACCCAGGTAAACACTGAAGCTTTCTTT.